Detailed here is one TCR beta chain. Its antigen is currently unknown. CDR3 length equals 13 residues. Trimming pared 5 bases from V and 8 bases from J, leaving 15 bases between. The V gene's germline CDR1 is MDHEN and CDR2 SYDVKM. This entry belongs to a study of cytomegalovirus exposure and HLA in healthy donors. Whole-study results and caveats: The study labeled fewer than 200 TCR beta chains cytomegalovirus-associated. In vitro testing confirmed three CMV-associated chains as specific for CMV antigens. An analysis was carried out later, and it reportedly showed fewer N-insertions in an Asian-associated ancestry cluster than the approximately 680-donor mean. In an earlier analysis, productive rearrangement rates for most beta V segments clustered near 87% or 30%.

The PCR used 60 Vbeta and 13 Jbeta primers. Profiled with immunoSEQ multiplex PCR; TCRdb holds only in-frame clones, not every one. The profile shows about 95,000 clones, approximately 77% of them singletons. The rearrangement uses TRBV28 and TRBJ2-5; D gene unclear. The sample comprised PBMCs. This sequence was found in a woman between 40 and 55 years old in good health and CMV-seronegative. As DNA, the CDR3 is TGTGCCAGCAGTCCTATTCTCGGTGGTACCCAGTACTTC. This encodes CASSPILGGTQYF.